This TCR beta chain was recorded in a study of siplizumab effects on memory and regulatory T cells. Libraries were prepared by immunoSEQ multiplex PCR; TCRdb keeps only in-frame clonotypes and omits some of them. The sample consists of under 95,000 clones, approximately 95% of them appearing once. Notes on this clone: Its specificity is not known.

Overall study findings and caveats: A naive or memory phenotype could not be assigned to roughly 80-95% of the proliferating CD4+ or CD8+ clones. For mappable alloreactive CD4+ clones, the mean Treg-derived fraction was about 69% with siplizumab and approximately 30% in controls.

Source material: non-Treg CD4+ T cells sorted from blood. This clonotype was obtained from a human donor in good health.

The DNA of the CDR3 is TGTGCCAGCTCACTGGCGGGCCAGAACACTGAAGCTTTCTTT. Translation gives CASSLAGQNTEAFF. The rearrangement uses TRBV18 and TRBJ1-1; no firm D call. The CDR3 has 14 amino acids. CDR1 KGHSH and CDR2 LQKENI come from the germline V gene. Trimming removed 4 bases from V and 1 base from J, with 10 bases in between.